The clone carrying this TCR beta chain was observed a few times. There are 12 residues in the CDR3. Germline CDR1 DFQATT, CDR2 SNEGSKA (reference sequence). Then a second PCR, running roughly 7 to 11 cycles, was carried out with a sample-barcoded 5' primer and a J-beta primer mix. TCRdb used MiXCR to reprocess the 5' RACE reads, holding one entry per CDR3 protein. The sample holds approximately 700,000 distinct CDR3 sequences, about 30% seen once. The data were obtained in a study of blood T cells in healthy people across ages. Healthy Caucasian individuals from Russia aged about 6 to 90 were enrolled as donors. Extractions gave at least 5.5 micrograms of total RNA per sample.

This chain joins TRBV20-1 and TRBJ2-7; D is possibly TRBD1 (6 bases). The DNA end is more similar to TRBJ2-5, so the J call may be wrong. The source is an elderly woman in good health. The sample taken for sequencing was blood. The CDR3 spells CSARDSFGTQYF. Here the CDR3 DNA reads TGCAGTGCTAGGGACAGCTTCGGGACCCAGTACTTC.